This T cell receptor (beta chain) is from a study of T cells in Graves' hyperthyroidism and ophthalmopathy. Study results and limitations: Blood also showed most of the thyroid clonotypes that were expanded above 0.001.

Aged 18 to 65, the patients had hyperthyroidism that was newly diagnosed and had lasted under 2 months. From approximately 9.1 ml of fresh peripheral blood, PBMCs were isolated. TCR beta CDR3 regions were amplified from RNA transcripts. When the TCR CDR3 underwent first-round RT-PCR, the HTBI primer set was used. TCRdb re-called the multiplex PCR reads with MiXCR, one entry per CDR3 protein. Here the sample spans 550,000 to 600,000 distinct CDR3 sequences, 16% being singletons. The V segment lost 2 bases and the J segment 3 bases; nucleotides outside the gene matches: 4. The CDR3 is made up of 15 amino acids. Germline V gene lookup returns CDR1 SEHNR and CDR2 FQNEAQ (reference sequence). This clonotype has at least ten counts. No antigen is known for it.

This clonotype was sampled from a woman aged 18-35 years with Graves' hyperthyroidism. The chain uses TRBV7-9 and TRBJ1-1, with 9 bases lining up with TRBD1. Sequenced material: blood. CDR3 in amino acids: CASSLPGQGHTEAFF. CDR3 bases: TGTGCCAGCAGCTTACCGGGACAGGGTCACACTGAAGCTTTCTTT. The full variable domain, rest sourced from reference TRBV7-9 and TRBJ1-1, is DTGVSQNPRHKITKRGQNVTFRCDPISEHNRLYWYRQTLGQGPEFLTYFQNEAQLEKSRLLSDRFSAERPKGSFSTLEIQRTEQGDSAMYLCASSLPGQGHTEAFFGQGTRLTVV.